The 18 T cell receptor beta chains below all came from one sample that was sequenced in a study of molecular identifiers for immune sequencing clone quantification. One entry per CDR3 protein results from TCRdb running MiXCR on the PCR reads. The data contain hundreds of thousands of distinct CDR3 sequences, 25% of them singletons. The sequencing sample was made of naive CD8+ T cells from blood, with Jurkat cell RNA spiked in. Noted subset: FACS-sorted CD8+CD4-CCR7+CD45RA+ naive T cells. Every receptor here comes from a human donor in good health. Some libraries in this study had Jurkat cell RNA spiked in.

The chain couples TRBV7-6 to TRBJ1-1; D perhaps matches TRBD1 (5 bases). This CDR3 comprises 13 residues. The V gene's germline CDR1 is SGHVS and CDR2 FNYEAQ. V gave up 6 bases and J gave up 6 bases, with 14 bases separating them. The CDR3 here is CASRLGGPPEAFF. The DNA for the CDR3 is TGTGCCAGCAGGCTCGGGGGACCCCCTGAAGCTTTCTTT.

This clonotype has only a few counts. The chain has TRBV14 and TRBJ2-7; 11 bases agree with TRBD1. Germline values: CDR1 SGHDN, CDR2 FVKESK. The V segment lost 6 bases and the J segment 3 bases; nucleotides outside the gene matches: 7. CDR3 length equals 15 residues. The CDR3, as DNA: TGTGCCAGCAGTCAACTCGGGACAGGGGGCTACGAGCAGTACTTC. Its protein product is CASSQLGTGGYEQYF.

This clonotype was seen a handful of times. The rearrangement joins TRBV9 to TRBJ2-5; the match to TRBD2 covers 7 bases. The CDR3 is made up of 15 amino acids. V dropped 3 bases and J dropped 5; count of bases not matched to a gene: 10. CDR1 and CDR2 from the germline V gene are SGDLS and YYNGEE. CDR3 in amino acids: CASSAGGRVVETQYF. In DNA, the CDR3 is TGTGCCAGCAGCGCAGGAGGGAGGGTCGTGGAGACCCAGTACTTC.

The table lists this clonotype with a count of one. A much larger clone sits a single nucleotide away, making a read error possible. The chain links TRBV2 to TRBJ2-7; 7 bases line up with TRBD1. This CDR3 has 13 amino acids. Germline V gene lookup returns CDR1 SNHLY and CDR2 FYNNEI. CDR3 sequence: CAGRSGTALEQYF. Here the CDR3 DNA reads TGTGCCGGCAGATCCGGGACAGCCCTCGAGCAGTACTTC.

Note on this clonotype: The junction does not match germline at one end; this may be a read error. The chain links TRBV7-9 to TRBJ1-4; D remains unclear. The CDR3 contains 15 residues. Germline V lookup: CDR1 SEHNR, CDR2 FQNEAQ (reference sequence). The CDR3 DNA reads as TGTGCCGCTAGCGGGCAAAACACAACTAATAAAAAACTATTTTTT. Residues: CAASGQNTTNKKLFF.

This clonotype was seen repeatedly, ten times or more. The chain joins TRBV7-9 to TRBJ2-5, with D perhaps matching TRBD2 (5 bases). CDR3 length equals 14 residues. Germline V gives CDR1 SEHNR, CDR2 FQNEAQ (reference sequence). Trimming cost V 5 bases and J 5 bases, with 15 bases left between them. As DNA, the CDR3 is TGTGCCAGCAGCCGTGCGGGCCCCTGGGAGACCCAGTACTTC. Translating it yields CASSRAGPWETQYF.

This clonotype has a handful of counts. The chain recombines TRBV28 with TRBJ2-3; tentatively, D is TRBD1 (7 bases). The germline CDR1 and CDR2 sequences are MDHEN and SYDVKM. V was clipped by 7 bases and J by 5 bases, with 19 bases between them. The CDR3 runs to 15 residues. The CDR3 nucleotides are TGTGCCAGCACCCGGGGTGACAGGGAGGTAGATACGCAGTATTTT. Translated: CASTRGDREVDTQYF.

In DNA form, the CDR3 reads TGTGCCAGCAGCTCTACCGGGACAGTAGAGACCCAGTACTTC. Protein sequence: CASSSTGTVETQYF. This chain joins TRBV7-9 and TRBJ2-5; TRBD1 matches 7 bases. The CDR3 totals 14 residues. Looked up from germline, CDR1 is SEHNR and CDR2 is FQNEAQ (reference sequence). Trimming cost V 4 bases and J 4 bases; bases outside gene matches: 6.

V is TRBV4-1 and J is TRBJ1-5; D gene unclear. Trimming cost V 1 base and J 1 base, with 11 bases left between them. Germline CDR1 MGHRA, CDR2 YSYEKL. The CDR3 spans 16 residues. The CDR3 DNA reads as TGCGCCAGCAGCCAAGCACTCACAGAGAGCAATCAGCCCCAGCATTTT. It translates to CASSQALTESNQPQHF.

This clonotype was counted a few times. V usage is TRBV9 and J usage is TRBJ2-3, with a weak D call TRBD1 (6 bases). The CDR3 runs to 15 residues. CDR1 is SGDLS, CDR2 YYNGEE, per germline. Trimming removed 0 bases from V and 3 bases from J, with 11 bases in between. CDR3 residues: CASSVVPGTTDTQYF. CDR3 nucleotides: TGTGCCAGCAGCGTAGTCCCCGGGACAACAGATACGCAGTATTTT.

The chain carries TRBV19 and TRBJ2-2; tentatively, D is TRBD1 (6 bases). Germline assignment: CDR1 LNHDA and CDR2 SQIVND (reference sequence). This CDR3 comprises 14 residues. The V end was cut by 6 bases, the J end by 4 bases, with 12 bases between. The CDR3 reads CASRLTGGTGELFF. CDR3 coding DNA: TGTGCCAGTAGACTGACAGGAGGCACCGGGGAGCTGTTTTTT. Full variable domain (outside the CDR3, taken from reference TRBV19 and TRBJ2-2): DGGITQSPKYLFRKEGQNVTLSCEQNLNHDAMYWYRQDPGQGLRLIYYSQIVNDFQKGDIAEGYSVSREKKESFPLTVTSAQKNPTAFYLCASRLTGGTGELFFGEGSRLTVL.

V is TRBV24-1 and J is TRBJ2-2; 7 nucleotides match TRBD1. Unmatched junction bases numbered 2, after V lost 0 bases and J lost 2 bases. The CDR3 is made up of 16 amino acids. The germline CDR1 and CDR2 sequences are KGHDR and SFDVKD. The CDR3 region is CATSDLNRGNTGELFF. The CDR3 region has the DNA TGTGCCACCAGTGATTTGAACAGGGGTAACACCGGGGAGCTGTTTTTT.

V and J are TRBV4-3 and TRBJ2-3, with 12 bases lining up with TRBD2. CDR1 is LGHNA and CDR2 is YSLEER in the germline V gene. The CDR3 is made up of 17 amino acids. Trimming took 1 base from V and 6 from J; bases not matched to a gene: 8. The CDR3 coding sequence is TGCGCCAGCAGCCAAGTCTTGACTAGCGGGGGAACGGATACGCAGTATTTT. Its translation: CASSQVLTSGGTDTQYF.

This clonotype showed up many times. CDR3 DNA sequence: TGCGCCAGCAGCCCAGGGATGACCACAGATACGCAGTATTTT. Its translation: CASSPGMTTDTQYF. V gene TRBV4-3 combines with J gene TRBJ2-3; a weak D match, TRBD1 (5 bases). Per germline, CDR1 LGHNA and CDR2 YSLEER. Trimming shortened V by 4 bases and J by 2 bases, and 10 bases separated the two germline ends. CDR3 length equals 14 residues.

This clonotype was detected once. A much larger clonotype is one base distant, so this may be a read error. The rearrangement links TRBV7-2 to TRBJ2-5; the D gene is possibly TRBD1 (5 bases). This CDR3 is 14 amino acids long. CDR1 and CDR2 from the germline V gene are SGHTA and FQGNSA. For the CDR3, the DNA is TGTGGCAGCAGCTTAGGGGCCCAGCGAGAGACCCAGTACTTC. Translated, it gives CGSSLGAQRETQYF.

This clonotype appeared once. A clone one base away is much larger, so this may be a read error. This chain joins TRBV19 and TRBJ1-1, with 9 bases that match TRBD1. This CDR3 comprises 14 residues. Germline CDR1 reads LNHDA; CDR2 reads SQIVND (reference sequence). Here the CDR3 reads CASSTTGGMTEASF. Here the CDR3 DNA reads TGTGCCAGTAGTACGACAGGGGGTATGACTGAAGCTTCCTTT.

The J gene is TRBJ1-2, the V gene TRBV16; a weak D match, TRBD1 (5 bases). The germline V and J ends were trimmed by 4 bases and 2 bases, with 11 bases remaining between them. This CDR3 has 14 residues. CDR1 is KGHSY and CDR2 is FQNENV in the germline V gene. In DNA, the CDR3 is TGTGCCAGCAGCCCCGGACACGTCAACTATGGCTACACCTTC. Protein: CASSPGHVNYGYTF.

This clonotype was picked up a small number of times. Written as DNA, the CDR3 is TGTGCCAGCAGCGAGGACAGGGGAGCTCGGCCCCAGCATTTT. Encoded protein: CASSEDRGARPQHF. The V and J genes are TRBV7-6 and TRBJ1-5; 9 nucleotides align to TRBD1. This CDR3 is built from 14 residues. V was pared by 5 bases and J by 9 bases, with 8 bases of the junction left unmatched. The germline gives CDR1 SGHVS, CDR2 FNYEAQ.